The source of this T cell receptor (beta chain) is a study of blood T cell repertoires in COVID-19. The overall study: COVID-19 samples collected from the United States, Italy and Spain covered acute and convalescent phases.

This CDR3 has 14 residues. After removal of 2 bases from V and 4 bases from J, the junction contained 4 bases not matched to a gene. CDR1 and CDR2 from the germline V gene are SGHNT and YYREEE (reference sequence). As handled by the study authors: How many nucleated cells were present was estimated from reference gene primer amplification. The data were produced by immunoSEQ multiplex PCR, yet TCRdb's version contains in-frame clones alone and is incomplete. V and J calls and clone size are copied from that table; D and trimming were computed from the DNA. There are approximately 170,000 clones in the sample; about four fifths occur only once, and about 2.1% lies in the top ten.

The chain carries TRBV5-4 and TRBJ2-3; 7 bases fit TRBD2. The sequencing sample was made of peripheral blood. The clonotype comes from a woman older than 75 with acute or convalescent COVID-19. The CDR3 loop reads CASSFDLAADTQYF. Here the CDR3 DNA reads TGTGCCAGCAGCTTCGATCTAGCGGCAGATACGCAGTATTTT.